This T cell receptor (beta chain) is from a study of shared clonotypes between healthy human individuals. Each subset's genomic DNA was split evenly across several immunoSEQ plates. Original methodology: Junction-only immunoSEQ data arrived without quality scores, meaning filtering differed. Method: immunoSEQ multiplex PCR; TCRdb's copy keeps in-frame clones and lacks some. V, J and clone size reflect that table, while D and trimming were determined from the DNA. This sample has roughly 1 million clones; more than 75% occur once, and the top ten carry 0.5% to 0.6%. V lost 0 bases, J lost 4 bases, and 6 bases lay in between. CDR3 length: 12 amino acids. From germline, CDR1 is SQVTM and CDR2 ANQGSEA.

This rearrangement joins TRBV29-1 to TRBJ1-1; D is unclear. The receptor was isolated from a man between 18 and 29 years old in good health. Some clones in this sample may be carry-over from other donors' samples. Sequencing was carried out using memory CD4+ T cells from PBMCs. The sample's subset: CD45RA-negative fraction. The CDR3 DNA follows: TGCAGCGTTGAAGATTGGGGCACTGAAGCTTTCTTT. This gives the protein CSVEDWGTEAFF. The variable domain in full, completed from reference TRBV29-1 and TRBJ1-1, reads SAVISQKPSRDICQRGTSLTIQCQVDSQVTMMFWYRQQPGQSLTLIATANQGSEATYESGFVIDKFPISRPNLTFSTLTVSNMSPEDSSIYLCSVEDWGTEAFFGQGTRLTVV.